A single sample gave rise to the 2 T cell receptor beta chains below, sequenced in a study of OX40 agonist ivuxolimab in advanced cancers. Clones were sequenced by immunoSEQ multiplex PCR, and TCRdb holds only the in-frame ones, with some missing. Of about 76,000 clones in the sample, approximately 85% were seen once. Sequenced material: CD4+ or CD8+ T cells sorted from blood, taken in a trial of the OX40 agonist ivuxolimab. The receptors were sampled from an adult with an advanced solid tumor such as melanoma, head and neck, liver or kidney cancer.

This clone was recorded a few times. The J gene is TRBJ2-1, the V gene TRBV6-1, with a weak D call TRBD1 (5 bases). V gave up 2 bases and J gave up 2 bases, with 10 bases separating them. CDR1 MNHNS and CDR2 SASEGT come from the germline V gene. The CDR3 extends over 15 amino acids. The CDR3 reads CASSESTGTYNEQFF. The CDR3 nucleotides read TGTGCCAGCAGTGAAAGTACAGGCACCTACAATGAGCAGTTCTTC.

V usage is TRBV7-2 and J usage is TRBJ2-3, with TRBD1 matching over 7 bases. The CDR3 spans 16 residues. V lost 2 bases to trimming and J lost 5 bases; unmatched junction nucleotides: 10. From germline, CDR1 is SGHTA and CDR2 FQGNSA. DNA for the CDR3: TGTGCCAGCAGCTTATATGACAGGGTGATAAAAGATACGCAGTATTTT. Translating gives CASSLYDRVIKDTQYF. Full variable domain (missing parts from reference TRBV7-2 and TRBJ2-3): GAGVSQSPSNKVTEKGKDVELRCDPISGHTALYWYRQSLGQGLEFLIYFQGNSAPDKSGLPSDRFSAERTGGSVSTLTIQRTQQEDSAVYLCASSLYDRVIKDTQYFGPGTRLTVL.